The 21 T cell receptor beta chains given below trace back to one sample, sequenced in a study of cytomegalovirus exposure and HLA in healthy donors. A multiplex PCR was run with 60 Vbeta primers and 13 Jbeta primers. The method was immunoSEQ multiplex PCR; TCRdb's version includes in-frame clones alone and lacks a portion of them. This sample has 110,000 to 150,000 clones; around 72% occur once, and the top ten carry 2% to 2.5%. The sample comprised PBMCs. The receptors derive from a man aged 35 to 55 in good health and CMV-seronegative.

This sequence joins TRBV29-1 and TRBJ1-5; TRBD1 matches at 12 bases. The CDR3 spans 14 residues. Germline V lookup: CDR1 SQVTM, CDR2 ANQGSEA. Germline trimming cut 6 bases from V and 6 bases from J; bases unmatched to any gene: 6. This CDR3 reads CSVGTGGAIQPQHF. In DNA, the CDR3 is TGCAGCGTAGGGACAGGGGGCGCGATTCAGCCCCAGCATTTT.

The chain uses TRBV28 and TRBJ1-2, with TRBD1 matching 8 bases. The CDR3 is 15 amino acids. Germline CDR1 and CDR2: MDHEN and SYDVKM. The V and J ends lost 7 bases and 0 bases, in that order; junction bases with no gene match: 7. The CDR3 nucleotides are TGTGCCAGCATCTCCGGGACAGGTTCTAACTATGGCTACACCTTC. Translation: CASISGTGSNYGYTF.

This clone came up a few times. The J gene is TRBJ2-5, the V gene TRBV2; perhaps TRBD2 as D (5 bases). V was shortened by 3 bases and J by 3 bases, with 11 bases between the two germline ends. Per the germline V gene, CDR1 is SNHLY and CDR2 is FYNNEI. There are 14 residues in the CDR3. For the CDR3, the DNA is TGTGCCAGCAGTGAGGTATGGGGAGAAGAGACCCAGTACTTC. Amino acid sequence: CASSEVWGEETQYF. The full variable domain, rest sourced from reference TRBV2 and TRBJ2-5, is EPEVTQTPSHQVTQMGQEVILRCVPISNHLYFYWYRQILGQKVEFLVSFYNNEISEKSEIFDDQFSVERPDGSNFTLKIRSTKLEDSAMYFCASSEVWGEETQYFGPGTRLLVL.

The chain recombines TRBV27 with TRBJ2-1; 10 bases line up with TRBD1. The CDR3 covers 15 residues. Trimming removed 0 bases from V and 9 bases from J; junction bases left unmatched: 5. From germline, CDR1 is MNHEY and CDR2 SMNVEV (reference sequence). The CDR3 sequence is CASSLSKGQGSEQFF. DNA for the CDR3: TGTGCCAGCAGTTTATCGAAGGGACAGGGGTCTGAGCAGTTCTTC.

The chain couples TRBV5-1 to TRBJ1-3; no firm D call. The V end was cut by 0 bases, the J end by 2 bases, with 12 bases between. CDR3 length: 16 amino acids. Germline CDR1 reads SGHRS; CDR2 reads YFSETQ. The chain's CDR3 is CASSLVGSGTGNTIYF. CDR3 nucleotide sequence: TGCGCCAGCAGCTTGGTAGGGAGTGGAACTGGAAACACCATATATTTT.

The genes are TRBV7-2 and TRBJ2-7; 7 nucleotides match TRBD1. CDR1 SGHTA and CDR2 FQGNSA come from the germline V gene. This CDR3 region has 15 residues. J was trimmed by 6 bases and V by 2 bases; bases with no gene match: 10. The CDR3 bases are TGTGCCAGCAGCTTAAAGACAGGGTCATATAGCGAGCAGTACTTC. Protein product: CASSLKTGSYSEQYF.

The table lists this clone with a count of one. V gene TRBV27 combines with J gene TRBJ2-2; no firm D call. Germline CDR1 MNHEY, CDR2 SMNVEV (reference sequence). The CDR3 has 13 amino acids. The V and J ends lost 5 bases and 9 bases respectively, with 13 bases between them. The CDR3 region has the DNA TGTGCCAGCAGTCCCCCGTACTTAAGGGAGCTGTTTTTT. Encoded protein: CASSPPYLRELFF.

The chain joins TRBV7-8 to TRBJ1-5; TRBD1 might be the D (5 bases). This CDR3 is built from 14 residues. Germline V gene lookup returns CDR1 SGHVS and CDR2 FQNEAQ. Trimming took off 1 base at V and 5 bases at J, with 9 bases between the two ends. CDR3 loop: CASSLGGADQPQHF. The CDR3 region has the DNA TGTGCCAGCAGCTTAGGGGGCGCGGATCAGCCCCAGCATTTT. The whole variable domain, filled in from reference TRBV7-8 and TRBJ1-5, reads GAGVSQSPRYKVAKRGQDVALRCDPISGHVSLFWYQQALGQGPEFLTYFQNEAQLDKSGLPSDRFFAERPEGSVSTLKIQRTQQEDSAVYLCASSLGGADQPQHFGDGTRLSIL.

As DNA, the CDR3 is TGCGCCAGCAGCCAAGGGAAAGCGGGAGCCTTCTACGAGCAGTACTTC. Residues: CASSQGKAGAFYEQYF. V usage is TRBV4-1 and J usage is TRBJ2-5; TRBD2 matches at 8 bases. The J call may be mistaken, given a closer DNA end match to TRBJ2-7. The CDR3 has 16 residues. From germline, CDR1 is MGHRA and CDR2 YSYEKL.

V and J are TRBV11-2 and TRBJ1-1, with a weak D call TRBD1 (6 bases). The CDR3 length is 16 residues. Germline values: CDR1 SGHAT, CDR2 FQNNGV. The germline V and J ends were trimmed by 1 base and 1 base, with 13 bases remaining between them. DNA of the CDR3: TGTGCCAGCAGCTTAGGGGCGTACAGGGCGAACACTGAAGCTTTCTTT. Its translation is CASSLGAYRANTEAFF. Full variable domain (missing parts from reference TRBV11-2 and TRBJ1-1): EAGVAQSPRYKIIEKRQSVAFWCNPISGHATLYWYQQILGQGPKLLIQFQNNGVVDDSQLPKDRFSAERLKGVDSTLKIQPAKLEDSAVYLCASSLGAYRANTEAFFGQGTRLTVV.

The CDR3 sequence: CASSYDVRGETQYF. Here the CDR3 DNA reads TGTGCCAGCAGTTACGATGTCAGAGGGGAGACCCAGTACTTC. The chain carries TRBV6-6 and TRBJ2-5; possible D gene TRBD2, 5 bases. Germline V lookup: CDR1 MNHNY, CDR2 SVGAGI (reference sequence). V lost 2 bases and J 5 bases, leaving 12 bases between the germline ends. This CDR3 has 14 amino acids.

V and J are TRBV6-1 and TRBJ1-5, with D unclear. Trimming took 6 bases from V and 2 from J, leaving 11 bases between them. The length of the CDR3 is 14 residues. Germline V lookup: CDR1 MNHNS, CDR2 SASEGT. The DNA of the CDR3 is TGTGCCAGCAGAAGCGGAAGGCGCAATCAGCCCCAGCATTTT. Translated, it gives CASRSGRRNQPQHF.

The J gene is TRBJ1-2, the V gene TRBV6-5, with 8 nucleotides matching TRBD1. CDR1 and CDR2 from the germline V gene are MNHEY and SVGAGI. J was trimmed by 3 bases and V by 4 bases; bases with no gene match: 7. The CDR3 totals 15 residues. The CDR3 DNA is TGTGCCAGCAGTTCCACGCCAGGGGGCTACTATGGCTACACCTTC. Translated: CASSSTPGGYYGYTF.

The chain has TRBV19 and TRBJ2-3; perhaps TRBD1 as D (5 bases). The V gene's germline CDR1 is LNHDA and CDR2 SQIVND (reference sequence). V gave up 1 base and J gave up 1 base, with 12 bases separating them. The CDR3 covers 16 residues. The CDR3 coding sequence is TGTGCCAGTAGTATAGGGGGCCGGGCGGGCACAGATACGCAGTATTTT. Protein sequence: CASSIGGRAGTDTQYF.

The V gene is TRBV6-6, the J gene TRBJ1-5, with D perhaps TRBD1 (6 bases). The CDR3 runs to 14 residues. The V and J ends lost 0 bases and 7 bases respectively, with 10 bases between them. CDR1 and CDR2 from the germline V gene are MNHNY and SVGAGI (reference sequence). CDR3 loop: CASSYSGGGQPQHF. Here the CDR3 DNA reads TGTGCCAGCAGTTACTCTGGGGGCGGACAGCCCCAGCATTTT.

The chain recombines TRBV6-1 with TRBJ1-2; D ambiguous. The CDR3 is made up of 14 amino acids. V was pared by 2 bases and J by 8 bases, with 15 bases between. Germline lookup yields CDR1 MNHNS and CDR2 SASEGT. CDR3 sequence reads: CASSESGGNWGYTF. DNA for the CDR3: TGTGCCAGCAGTGAATCTGGAGGGAATTGGGGCTACACCTTC.

A single count supports this clone. The genes are TRBV4-3 and TRBJ1-1, with D maybe TRBD1 (6 bases). Germline V gene data show CDR1 as LGHNA and CDR2 as YSLEER. This CDR3 contains 14 residues. With 1 base removed from V and 6 bases from J, the gap between germline ends came to 12 bases. The CDR3 coding sequence is TGCGCCAGCAGCCAAGTGGGGGCGGTGGCTGAAGCTTTCTTT. Translated: CASSQVGAVAEAFF.

A note on this clone: Germline and junction disagree at one end, which may indicate a read error. The V call is TRBV7-9, the J call TRBJ1-2, with D possibly being TRBD1 (6 bases). CDR1 and CDR2 from the germline V gene are SEHNR and FQNEAQ (reference sequence). The CDR3 consists of 16 residues. CDR3 amino acids: CASSLHPGQANYGYPF. The CDR3 DNA reads TGTGCCAGCAGCTTACATCCGGGACAAGCTAACTATGGCTACCCCTTC. Looking up the rest from reference TRBV7-9 and TRBJ1-2 gives the full variable domain: DTGVSQNPRHKITKRGQNVTFRCDPISEHNRLYWYRQTLGQGPEFLTYFQNEAQLEKSRLLSDRFSAERPKGSFSTLEIQRTEQGDSAMYLCASSLHPGQANYGYPFGSGTRLTVV.

The CDR3 coding sequence is TGCGCCAGCAGCCAAGATAGGCGGGAAACCTACGAGCAGTACTTC. Translated: CASSQDRRETYEQYF. J is TRBJ2-7 and V is TRBV4-3; maybe TRBD2 (6 bases). The CDR3 contains 15 residues. V lost 0 bases, J lost 2 bases, and 11 bases lay in between. Germline V gene data show CDR1 as LGHNA and CDR2 as YSLEER.

The chain is built from TRBV6-5 and TRBJ1-5; TRBD1 aligns across 8 bases. CDR3 length: 14 amino acids. V was clipped by 8 bases and J by 0 bases; unmatched bases: 3. CDR1 and CDR2 from the germline V gene are MNHEY and SVGAGI. The CDR3 DNA is TGTGCCAGCGGACAGGGCTATAGCAATCAGCCCCAGCATTTT. This sequence encodes CASGQGYSNQPQHF.

This chain joins TRBV10-3 and TRBJ2-2; the D gene is possibly TRBD1 (6 bases). V was shortened by 3 bases and J by 0 bases, with 11 bases between the two germline ends. The CDR3 spans 16 residues. Germline CDR1 is ENHRY and CDR2 is SYGVKD. The CDR3 nucleotides read TGTGCCATCAGTGATCAGGGGCCCGCGAACACCGGGGAGCTGTTTTTT. This sequence encodes CAISDQGPANTGELFF.